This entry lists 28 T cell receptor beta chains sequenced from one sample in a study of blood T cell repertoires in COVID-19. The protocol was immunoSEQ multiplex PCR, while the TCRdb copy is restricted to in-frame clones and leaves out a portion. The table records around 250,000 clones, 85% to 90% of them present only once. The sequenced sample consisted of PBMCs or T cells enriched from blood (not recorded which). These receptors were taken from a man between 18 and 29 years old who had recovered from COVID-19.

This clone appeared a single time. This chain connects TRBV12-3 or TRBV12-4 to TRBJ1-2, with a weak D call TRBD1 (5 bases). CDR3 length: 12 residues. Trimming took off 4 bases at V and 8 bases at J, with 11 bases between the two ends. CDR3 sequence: CASSSGPGGYTF. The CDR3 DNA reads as TGTGCCAGCAGTTCAGGGCCAGGGGGCTACACCTTC.

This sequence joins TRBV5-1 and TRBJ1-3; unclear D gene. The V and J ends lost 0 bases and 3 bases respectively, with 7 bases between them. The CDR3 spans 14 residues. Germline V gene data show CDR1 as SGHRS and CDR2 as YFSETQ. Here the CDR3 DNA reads TGCGCCAGCAGCTTGGCGAGCGTTGGAAACACCATATATTTT. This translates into CASSLASVGNTIYF. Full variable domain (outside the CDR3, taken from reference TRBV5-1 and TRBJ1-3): KAGVTQTPRYLIKTRGQQVTLSCSPISGHRSVSWYQQTPGQGLQFLFEYFSETQRNKGNFPGRFSGRQFSNSRSEMNVSTLELGDSALYLCASSLASVGNTIYFGEGSWLTVV.

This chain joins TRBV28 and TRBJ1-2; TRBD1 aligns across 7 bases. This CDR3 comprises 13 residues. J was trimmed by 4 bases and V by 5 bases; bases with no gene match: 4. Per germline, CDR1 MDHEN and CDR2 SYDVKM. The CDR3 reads CASSARGVYGYTF. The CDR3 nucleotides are TGTGCCAGCAGTGCCAGGGGGGTCTATGGCTACACCTTC.

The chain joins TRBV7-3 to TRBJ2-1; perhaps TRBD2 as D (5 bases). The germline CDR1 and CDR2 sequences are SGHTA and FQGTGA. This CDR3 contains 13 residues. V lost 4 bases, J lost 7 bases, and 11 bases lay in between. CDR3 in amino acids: CASSSATGNEQFF. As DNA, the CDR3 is TGTGCCAGCAGCTCAGCCACGGGGAATGAGCAGTTCTTC.

The CDR3 here is CASSFETGGREQFF. The CDR3, as DNA: TGTGCCAGCAGTTTCGAGACAGGGGGGCGTGAGCAGTTCTTC. V and J are TRBV28 and TRBJ2-1; 9 nucleotides match TRBD1. Per the germline V gene, CDR1 is MDHEN and CDR2 is SYDVKM. CDR3 length: 14 amino acids. V gave up 3 bases and J gave up 9 bases; unmatched junction bases: 6.

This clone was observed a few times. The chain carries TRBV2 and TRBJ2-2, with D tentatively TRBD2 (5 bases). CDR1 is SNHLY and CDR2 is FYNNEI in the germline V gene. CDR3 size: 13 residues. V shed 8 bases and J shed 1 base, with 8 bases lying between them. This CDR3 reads CASAGLNTGELFF. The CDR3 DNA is TGTGCCAGCGCTGGACTGAACACCGGGGAGCTGTTTTTT. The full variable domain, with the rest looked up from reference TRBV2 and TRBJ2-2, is EPEVTQTPSHQVTQMGQEVILRCVPISNHLYFYWYRQILGQKVEFLVSFYNNEISEKSEIFDDQFSVERPDGSNFTLKIRSTKLEDSAMYFCASAGLNTGELFFGEGSRLTVL.

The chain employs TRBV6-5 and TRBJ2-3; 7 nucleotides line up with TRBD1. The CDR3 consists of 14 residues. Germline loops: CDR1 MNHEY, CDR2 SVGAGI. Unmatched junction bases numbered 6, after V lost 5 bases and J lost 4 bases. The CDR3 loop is CASSRQGEADTQYF. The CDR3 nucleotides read TGTGCCAGCAGTAGACAGGGAGAGGCAGATACGCAGTATTTT.

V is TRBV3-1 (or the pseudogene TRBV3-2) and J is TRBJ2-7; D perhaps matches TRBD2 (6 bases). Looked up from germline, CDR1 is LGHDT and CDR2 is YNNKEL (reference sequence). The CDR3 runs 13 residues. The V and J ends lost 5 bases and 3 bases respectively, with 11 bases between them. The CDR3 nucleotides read TGTGCCAGCAGCTACGGGACTTTCTACGAGCAGTACTTC. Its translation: CASSYGTFYEQYF.

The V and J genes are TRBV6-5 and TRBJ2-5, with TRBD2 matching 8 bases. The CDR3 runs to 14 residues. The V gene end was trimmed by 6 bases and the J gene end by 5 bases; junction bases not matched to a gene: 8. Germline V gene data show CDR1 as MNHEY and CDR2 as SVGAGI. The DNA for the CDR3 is TGTGCCAGCAGACTCGGACTAGCTCCGGAGACCCAGTACTTC. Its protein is CASRLGLAPETQYF.

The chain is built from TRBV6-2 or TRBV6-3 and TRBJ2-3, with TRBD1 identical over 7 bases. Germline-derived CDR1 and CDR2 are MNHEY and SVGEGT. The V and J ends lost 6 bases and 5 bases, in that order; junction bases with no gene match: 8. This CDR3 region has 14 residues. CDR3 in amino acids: CASSRGGAVDTQYF. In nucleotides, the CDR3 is TGTGCCAGCAGCCGAGGGGGCGCGGTAGATACGCAGTATTTT.

CDR3 coding DNA: TGCGCCAGCAGCTGGGGCGGGACAGGGGGCCACCGTGACTATGGCTACACCTTC. Translating gives CASSWGGTGGHRDYGYTF. This chain connects TRBV5-1 to TRBJ1-2, with TRBD1 matching 12 bases. The junction had 12 bases not matched to a gene; V was cut back by 3 bases and J by 3 bases. The CDR3 is made up of 18 amino acids. From germline, CDR1 is SGHRS and CDR2 YFSETQ. Full variable domain (remainder filled in from reference TRBV5-1 and TRBJ1-2): KAGVTQTPRYLIKTRGQQVTLSCSPISGHRSVSWYQQTPGQGLQFLFEYFSETQRNKGNFPGRFSGRQFSNSRSEMNVSTLELGDSALYLCASSWGGTGGHRDYGYTFGSGTRLTVV.

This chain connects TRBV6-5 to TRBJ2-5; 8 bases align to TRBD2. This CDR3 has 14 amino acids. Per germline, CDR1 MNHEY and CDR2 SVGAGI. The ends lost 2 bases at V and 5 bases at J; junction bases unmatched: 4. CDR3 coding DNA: TGTGCCAGCAGTTACCGGGGGGGGCCGGAGACCCAGTACTTC. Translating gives CASSYRGGPETQYF.

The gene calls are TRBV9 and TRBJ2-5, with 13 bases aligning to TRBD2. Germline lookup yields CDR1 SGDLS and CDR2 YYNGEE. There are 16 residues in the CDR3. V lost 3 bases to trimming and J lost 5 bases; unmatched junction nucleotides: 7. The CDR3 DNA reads TGTGCCAGCAGCGCAGGACTAGCGGGAGAGAGGGAGACCCAGTACTTC. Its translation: CASSAGLAGERETQYF.

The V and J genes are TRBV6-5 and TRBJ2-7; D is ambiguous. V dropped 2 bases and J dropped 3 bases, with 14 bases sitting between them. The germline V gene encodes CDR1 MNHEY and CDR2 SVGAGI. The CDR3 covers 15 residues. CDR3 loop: CASSYAGEGVYEQYF. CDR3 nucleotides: TGTGCCAGCAGTTACGCCGGTGAAGGAGTCTACGAGCAGTACTTC.

The CDR3 DNA follows: TGTGCCAGTAGAAACTGGGACGGCGGGATGGAGCCCCAGCATTTT. This sequence encodes CASRNWDGGMEPQHF. V is TRBV19 and J is TRBJ1-5, with D possibly being TRBD1 (5 bases). CDR1 and CDR2 (germline): LNHDA, SQIVND (reference sequence). The CDR3 covers 15 residues. V was clipped by 6 bases and J by 8 bases, with 20 bases between them.

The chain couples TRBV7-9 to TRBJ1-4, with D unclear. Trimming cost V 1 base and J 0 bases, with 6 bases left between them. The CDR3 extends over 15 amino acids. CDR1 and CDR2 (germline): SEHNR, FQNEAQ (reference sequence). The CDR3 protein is CASSLGYSTNEKLFF. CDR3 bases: TGTGCCAGCAGCTTAGGGTACTCAACTAATGAAAAACTGTTTTTT.

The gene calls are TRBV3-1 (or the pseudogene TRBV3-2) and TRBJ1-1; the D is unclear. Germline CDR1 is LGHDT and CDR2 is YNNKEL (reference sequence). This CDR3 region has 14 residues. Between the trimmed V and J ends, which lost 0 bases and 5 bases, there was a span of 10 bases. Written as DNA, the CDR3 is TGTGCCAGCAGCCAAGAGTTGACTAGGACTGAAGCTTTCTTT. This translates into CASSQELTRTEAFF.

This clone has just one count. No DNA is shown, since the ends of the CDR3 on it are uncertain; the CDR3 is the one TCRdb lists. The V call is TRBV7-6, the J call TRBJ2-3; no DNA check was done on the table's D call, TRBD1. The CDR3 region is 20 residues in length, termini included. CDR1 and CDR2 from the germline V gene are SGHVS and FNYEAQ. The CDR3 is CASSLAASGRGQGGTDTQYF.

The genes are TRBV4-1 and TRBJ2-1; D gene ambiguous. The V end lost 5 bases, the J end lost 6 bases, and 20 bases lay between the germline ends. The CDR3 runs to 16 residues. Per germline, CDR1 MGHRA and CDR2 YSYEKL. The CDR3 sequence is CASSSRGGFLANEQFF. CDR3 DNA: TGCGCCAGCAGCTCACGAGGCGGTTTCCTCGCCAATGAGCAGTTCTTC.

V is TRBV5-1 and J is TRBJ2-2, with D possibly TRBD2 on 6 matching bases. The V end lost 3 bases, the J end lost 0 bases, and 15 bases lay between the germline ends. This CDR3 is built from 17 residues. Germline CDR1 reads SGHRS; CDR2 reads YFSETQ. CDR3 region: CASSSLKEGPNTGELFF. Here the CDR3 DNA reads TGCGCCAGCAGCTCCCTAAAGGAGGGGCCGAACACCGGGGAGCTGTTTTTT.

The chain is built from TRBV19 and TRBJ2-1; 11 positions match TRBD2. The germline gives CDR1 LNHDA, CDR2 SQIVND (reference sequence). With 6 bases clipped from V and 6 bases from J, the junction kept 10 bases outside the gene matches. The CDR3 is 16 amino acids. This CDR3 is CASSDPGTSGFNEQFF. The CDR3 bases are TGTGCCAGTAGCGATCCCGGGACTAGCGGATTCAATGAGCAGTTCTTC. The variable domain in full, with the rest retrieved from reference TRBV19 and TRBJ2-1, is DGGITQSPKYLFRKEGQNVTLSCEQNLNHDAMYWYRQDPGQGLRLIYYSQIVNDFQKGDIAEGYSVSREKKESFPLTVTSAQKNPTAFYLCASSDPGTSGFNEQFFGPGTRLTVL.

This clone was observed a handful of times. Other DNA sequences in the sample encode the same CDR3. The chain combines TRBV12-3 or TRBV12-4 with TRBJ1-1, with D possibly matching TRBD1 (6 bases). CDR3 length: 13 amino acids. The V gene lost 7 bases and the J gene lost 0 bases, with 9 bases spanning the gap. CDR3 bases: TGTGCCAGCACGGGACAATTGAACACTGAAGCTTTCTTT. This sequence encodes CASTGQLNTEAFF.

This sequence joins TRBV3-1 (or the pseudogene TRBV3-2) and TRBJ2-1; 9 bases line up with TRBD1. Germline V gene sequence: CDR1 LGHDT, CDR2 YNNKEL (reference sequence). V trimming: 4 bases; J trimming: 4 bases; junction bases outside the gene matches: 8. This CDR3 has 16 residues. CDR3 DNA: TGTGCCAGCAGCCCAGATTCGGGACAGGGATACAATGAGCAGTTCTTC. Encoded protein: CASSPDSGQGYNEQFF.

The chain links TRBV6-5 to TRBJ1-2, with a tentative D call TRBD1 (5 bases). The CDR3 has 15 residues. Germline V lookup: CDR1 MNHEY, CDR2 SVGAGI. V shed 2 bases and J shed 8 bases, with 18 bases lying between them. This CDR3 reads CASSYGTGILDGYTF. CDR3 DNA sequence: TGTGCCAGCAGTTACGGCACAGGAATCCTCGACGGCTACACCTTC.

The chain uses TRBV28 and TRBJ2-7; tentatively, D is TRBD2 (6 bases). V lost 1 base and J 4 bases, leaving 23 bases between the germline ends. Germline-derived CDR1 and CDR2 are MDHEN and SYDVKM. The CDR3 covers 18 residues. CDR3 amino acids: CASSLSQSAGPLGYEQYF. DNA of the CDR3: TGTGCCAGCAGTTTATCCCAAAGCGCGGGGCCCCTGGGGTACGAGCAGTACTTC.

Here the CDR3 DNA reads TGTGCCAGCAGCACTCTGGGACAGTCCAGCTATGGCTACACCTTC. It translates to CASSTLGQSSYGYTF. The V call is TRBV9, the J call TRBJ1-2, with 7 nucleotides matching TRBD1. Losses at the gene ends were 4 bases for V and 4 bases for J; bases not matched to a gene: 10. CDR3 length: 15 amino acids. The V gene's germline CDR1 is SGDLS and CDR2 YYNGEE. Drawing the rest from reference TRBV9 and TRBJ1-2, the complete variable domain is DSGVTQTPKHLITATGQRVTLRCSPRSGDLSVYWYQQSLDQGLQFLIQYYNGEERAKGNILERFSAQQFPDLHSELNLSSLELGDSALYFCASSTLGQSSYGYTFGSGTRLTVV.

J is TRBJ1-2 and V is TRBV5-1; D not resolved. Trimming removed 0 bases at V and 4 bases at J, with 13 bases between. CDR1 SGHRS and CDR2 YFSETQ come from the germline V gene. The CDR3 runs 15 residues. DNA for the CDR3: TGCGCCAGCAGCTTGGATTCGGGAGGATCCTATGGCTACACCTTC. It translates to CASSLDSGGSYGYTF.

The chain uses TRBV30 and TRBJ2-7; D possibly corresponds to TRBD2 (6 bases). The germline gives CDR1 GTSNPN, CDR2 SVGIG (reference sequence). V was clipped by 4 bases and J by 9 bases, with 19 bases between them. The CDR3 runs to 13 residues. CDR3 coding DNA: TGTGCCTGGACCCCCGGGGGTGGGGGGAGGCAGTACTTC. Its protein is CAWTPGGGGRQYF.